These 16 T cell receptor beta chains were all obtained from the same sample, sequenced in a study of T cell responses to AZD1222 COVID-19 vaccine. Using immunoSEQ multiplex PCR, the repertoire was profiled, and TCRdb retains in-frame clones only, with some absent. In the table there are about 77,000 clones, about 92% of which are singletons. Sequenced material: peripheral blood, taken 28 days after the second AZD1222 dose. The receptors come from an adult who received the AZD1222 COVID-19 vaccine.

The rearrangement joins TRBV9 to TRBJ1-2; D is ambiguous. The length of the CDR3 is 13 residues. V was shortened by 0 bases and J by 4 bases, with 7 bases between the two germline ends. Germline-derived CDR1 and CDR2 are SGDLS and YYNGEE. CDR3: CASSVGRTYGYTF. The CDR3 bases are TGTGCCAGCAGCGTAGGACGGACCTATGGCTACACCTTC.

V is TRBV4-3 and J is TRBJ2-7; D is ambiguous. CDR1 is LGHNA and CDR2 is YSLEER in the germline V gene. This CDR3 region has 14 residues. Trimming shortened V by 0 bases and J by 3 bases, and 9 bases separated the two germline ends. The chain's CDR3 is CASSQDPGSYEQYF. CDR3 coding DNA: TGCGCCAGCAGCCAAGATCCTGGTAGCTACGAGCAGTACTTC.

The gene calls are TRBV24-1 and TRBJ2-7, with D perhaps TRBD1 (6 bases). The CDR3 has 13 residues. Germline CDR1 and CDR2: KGHDR and SFDVKD. V lost 2 bases to trimming and J lost 6 bases, with 10 bases between them. The CDR3 loop reads CATSDWGQSEQYF. The CDR3 DNA sequence: TGTGCCACCAGTGATTGGGGGCAGTCCGAGCAGTACTTC.

The chain joins TRBV6-5 to TRBJ1-1, with D perhaps TRBD1 (5 bases). Per the germline V gene, CDR1 is MNHEY and CDR2 is SVGAGI. Trimming took off 2 bases at V and 1 base at J, with 8 bases between the two ends. This CDR3 is built from 14 residues. CDR3 DNA sequence: TGTGCCAGCAGTTACACGGGGCCGAACACTGAAGCTTTCTTT. Protein product: CASSYTGPNTEAFF.

J is TRBJ2-6 and V is TRBV4-1, with 10 bases that match TRBD1. V was pared by 8 bases and J by 0 bases, with 10 bases of the junction left unmatched. Germline-derived CDR1 and CDR2 are MGHRA and YSYEKL. The CDR3 is 18 residues long. CDR3 DNA: TGCGCCAGCGGATTCCCGGGACAGGGGCGCTCTGGGGCCAACGTCCTGACTTTC. This codes for CASGFPGQGRSGANVLTF.

This clone occurred once. The chain has TRBV18 and TRBJ1-4; unclear D gene. The CDR3 consists of 11 residues. Germline CDR1 KGHSH, CDR2 LQKENI. V dropped 3 bases and J dropped 7 bases, with 3 bases sitting between them. Here the CDR3 reads CASSPGEKLFF. As DNA, the CDR3 is TGTGCCAGCTCACCGGGTGAAAAACTGTTTTTT.

CDR3 amino acids: CASSFARRNSEQFF. CDR3 sequence (DNA): TGTGCCAGCAGCTTTGCCCGGAGGAATAGCGAGCAGTTCTTC. This chain joins TRBV13 and TRBJ2-1, with TRBD2 as a possible D gene (5 bases). V gave up 3 bases and J gave up 10 bases, with 16 bases separating them. In germline, CDR1 is PRHDT, CDR2 FYEKMQ (reference sequence). The CDR3 loop spans 14 amino acids.

V gene TRBV15 combines with J gene TRBJ2-3; D uncertain. Trimming took 7 bases from V and 3 from J, leaving 11 bases between them. From germline, CDR1 is LNHNV and CDR2 YYDKDF (reference sequence). The CDR3 is made up of 13 amino acids. The CDR3: CATTFSATDTQYF. Here the CDR3 DNA reads TGTGCCACCACGTTTTCGGCGACAGATACGCAGTATTTT.

This clone was seen once. The CDR3 here is CASSIGTGTAMYGYTF. CDR3 sequence (DNA): TGTGCCAGTAGTATAGGGACTGGTACCGCAATGTATGGCTACACCTTC. The chain joins TRBV19 to TRBJ1-2; D not certain. The CDR3 length is 16 residues. Germline V gene data show CDR1 as LNHDA and CDR2 as SQIVND (reference sequence). V gave up 1 base and J gave up 5 bases, with 17 bases separating them.

This chain links TRBV2 with TRBJ2-7; TRBD2 matches 9 bases. This CDR3 contains 17 residues. After removal of 4 bases from V and 5 bases from J, the junction contained 15 bases not matched to a gene. CDR1 and CDR2 from the germline V gene are SNHLY and FYNNEI. The CDR3 DNA follows: TGTGCCAGCAGTGGTGGCTCAGCGGGAGGCCCCAAAGACGAGCAGTACTTC. This codes for CASSGGSAGGPKDEQYF.

This chain connects TRBV12-3 or TRBV12-4 to TRBJ2-4; D remains unclear. V lost 7 bases to trimming and J lost 7 bases, with 11 bases between them. CDR3 length: 12 amino acids. CDR3 in DNA: TGTGCCAGCACCCCAACCCTGAACATTCAGTACTTC. Protein product: CASTPTLNIQYF.

The CDR3, as DNA: TGTGCCAGCAGCCCCCTCCTGCGGGGCTCTAACACCGGGGAGCTGTTTTTT. This translates into CASSPLLRGSNTGELFF. The chain couples TRBV11-3 to TRBJ2-2, with D perhaps matching TRBD2 (6 bases). The V and J ends lost 5 bases and 2 bases respectively, with 18 bases between them. The CDR3 covers 17 residues. The germline V gene has CDR1 SGHNT and CDR2 YENEEA.

This chain connects TRBV20-1 to TRBJ1-5; TRBD1 aligns across 9 bases. Trimming at V came to 3 bases and at J to 9 bases, leaving 15 bases not matched to a gene. From germline, CDR1 is DFQATT and CDR2 SNEGSKA (reference sequence). The CDR3 contains 16 residues. CDR3 DNA sequence: TGCAGTGCTAGTGGGACGCGGACAGGGGCCGTTGGGCCCCAGCATTTT. Its translation: CSASGTRTGAVGPQHF.

V is TRBV28 and J is TRBJ1-3; D might be TRBD1 (6 bases). This CDR3 region has 16 residues. Germline V gene lookup returns CDR1 MDHEN and CDR2 SYDVKM. V lost 4 bases to trimming and J lost 9 bases, with 22 bases between them. CDR3 sequence (DNA): TGTGCCAGCAGTTCCCCGACTTCCCAGGGGCTGGGCACCATATATTTT. Translating gives CASSSPTSQGLGTIYF.

The rearrangement links TRBV7-2 to TRBJ2-7, with D perhaps matching TRBD1 (6 bases). With 2 bases removed from V and 7 bases from J, the gap between germline ends came to 15 bases. CDR3 size: 14 residues. Germline V CDR1 and CDR2: SGHTA, FQGNSA. The CDR3 DNA sequence: TGTGCCAGCAGCTTATTTACAGGGACGGGGGAGCAGTACTTC. Residues: CASSLFTGTGEQYF. Full variable domain (outside the CDR3, taken from reference TRBV7-2 and TRBJ2-7): GAGVSQSPSNKVTEKGKDVELRCDPISGHTALYWYRQSLGQGLEFLIYFQGNSAPDKSGLPSDRFSAERTGGSVSTLTIQRTQQEDSAVYLCASSLFTGTGEQYFGPGTRLTVT.

This rearrangement joins TRBV6-2 or TRBV6-3 to TRBJ2-1; TRBD1 is a possible D gene (6 bases). The CDR3 extends over 13 amino acids. Germline assignment: CDR1 MNHEY and CDR2 SVGEGT. Trimming removed 6 bases at V and 5 bases at J, with 11 bases between. The CDR3: CASSRDTNNEQFF. CDR3 nucleotides: TGTGCCAGCAGCCGGGACACCAACAATGAGCAGTTCTTC.